Listed here are 3 T cell receptor beta chains from one sample, sequenced in a study of blood T cell repertoires in COVID-19. Libraries were prepared by immunoSEQ multiplex PCR; TCRdb keeps only in-frame clonotypes and omits some of them. The sample consists of more than 150,000 clones, roughly 90% of them appearing once. Material for sequencing was peripheral blood. These receptors were collected from a woman aged 70-85 years with acute or convalescent COVID-19.

This chain connects TRBV6-5 to TRBJ1-6; D might be TRBD1 (6 bases). CDR3 size: 15 residues. Germline V lookup: CDR1 MNHEY, CDR2 SVGAGI. The V gene lost 8 bases and the J gene lost 6 bases, with 17 bases spanning the gap. The CDR3 DNA follows: TGTGCCAGCGGGTTTGGTGACAGGACTAATTCACCCCTCCACTTT. Translated: CASGFGDRTNSPLHF.

The V call is TRBV3-1 (or the pseudogene TRBV3-2), the J call TRBJ1-2; D is uncertain. CDR3 length: 15 residues. The V end was cut by 1 base, the J end by 3 bases, with 12 bases between. Germline loops: CDR1 LGHDT, CDR2 YNNKEL (reference sequence). For the CDR3, the DNA is TGTGCCAGCAGCCAAGTGGGCCCACAGCACTATGGCTACACCTTC. Encoded protein: CASSQVGPQHYGYTF.

The chain links TRBV5-4 to TRBJ2-5; tentatively, D is TRBD2 (6 bases). The CDR3 spans 15 residues. Germline V gene sequence: CDR1 SGHNT, CDR2 YYREEE (reference sequence). Trimming removed 0 bases at V and 2 bases at J, with 11 bases between. The CDR3 spells CASSLASSGQETQYF. The CDR3, as DNA: TGTGCCAGCAGCTTGGCCTCGAGCGGGCAAGAGACCCAGTACTTC.